A single sample is the source of the 18 T cell receptor beta chains below, sequenced in a study of blood T cells in healthy people across ages. Using a J-beta primer mix together with a sample-barcoded 5' primer, a second PCR was run for about 6 to 11 cycles. Each CDR3 protein is one row after TCRdb ran MiXCR on the 5' RACE reads. The sample records 550,000 to 700,000 distinct CDR3 sequences, approximately 27% being singletons. The sequenced material came from blood. The source is a woman aged 70 to 79 in good health.

Remarks on this clonotype: This is likely a read error, given that the CDR3 carries no conserved phenylalanine or tryptophan at its end. The chain combines TRBV9 with TRBJ1-6; D gene ambiguous. The length of the CDR3 is 16 residues. The germline V and J ends were trimmed by 4 bases and 12 bases, with 23 bases remaining between them. Germline V CDR1 and CDR2: SGDLS, YYNGEE. CDR3 amino acids: CASSSEGGSGMGPLHS. The DNA for the CDR3 is TGTGCCAGCAGCTCCGAGGGAGGTAGCGGGATGGGACCCCTCCACTCT.

This clonotype has only a few counts. V gene TRBV28 combines with J gene TRBJ1-2; 9 bases match TRBD1. This CDR3 is 18 amino acids long. Germline loops: CDR1 MDHEN, CDR2 SYDVKM. The V segment lost 3 bases and the J segment 0 bases; nucleotides outside the gene matches: 11. For the CDR3, the DNA is TGTGCCAGCAGTTTGCCTGGACAGGGGCGGATTTCTAACTATGGCTACACCTTC. This encodes CASSLPGQGRISNYGYTF.

This clonotype was found a few times. V is TRBV7-2 and J is TRBJ1-3, with D possibly matching TRBD1 (6 bases). Germline-derived CDR1 and CDR2 are SGHTA and FQGNSA. Deletions cut 1 base from V and 3 bases from J, with 16 bases between. CDR3 size: 17 residues. The DNA of the CDR3 is TGTGCCAGCAGCTTAGTTGGAGGGGGGGCGAGTGGAAACACCATATATTTT. Translating it yields CASSLVGGGASGNTIYF.

In its sample, this clonotype was seen a few times. The chain couples TRBV5-1 to TRBJ2-5, with 7 bases aligning to TRBD1. The CDR3 is 15 amino acids. Germline V gene data show CDR1 as SGHRS and CDR2 as YFSETQ. V was pared by 4 bases and J by 7 bases, with 13 bases of the junction left unmatched. CDR3 in DNA: TGCGCCAGCAGCGCCCCGGGACAGCACCTTGGGACCCAGTACTTC. Protein: CASSAPGQHLGTQYF.

V is TRBV6-5 and J is TRBJ1-2; TRBD1 is a possible D gene (5 bases). This CDR3 spans 13 amino acids. CDR1 is MNHEY and CDR2 is SVGAGI in the germline V gene. The V and J ends lost 7 bases and 5 bases respectively, with 14 bases between them. The CDR3 is CASTAGLGYGYTF. CDR3 nucleotide sequence: TGTGCCAGCACTGCGGGACTGGGATATGGCTACACCTTC.

This clonotype was seen more than once but under ten times. The chain combines TRBV7-6 with TRBJ2-5; D is uncertain. Trimming shortened V by 0 bases and J by 1 base, and 6 bases separated the two germline ends. CDR3 length: 14 residues. Germline CDR1 reads SGHVS; CDR2 reads FNYEAQ. CDR3 DNA sequence: TGTGCCAGCAGCTTAGCTATTGGCCAAGAGACCCAGTACTTC. Amino acid sequence: CASSLAIGQETQYF.

The rearrangement joins TRBV7-9 to TRBJ1-4, with D perhaps matching TRBD1 (5 bases). From germline, CDR1 is SEHNR and CDR2 FQNEAQ (reference sequence). Trimming cost V 0 bases and J 4 bases, with 9 bases left between them. The CDR3 runs 15 residues. The CDR3 region is CASSLAGRDNEKLFF. The DNA of the CDR3 is TGTGCCAGCAGCTTAGCCGGCAGGGATAATGAAAAACTGTTTTTT.

The gene calls are TRBV7-3 and TRBJ2-5, with D perhaps matching TRBD1 (5 bases). Trimming left V 1 base short and J 5 bases short, with 11 bases between. The germline V gene has CDR1 SGHTA and CDR2 FQGTGA. The CDR3 has 14 residues. DNA for the CDR3: TGTGCCAGCAGCTTAAACCCGGCAGGGGAGACCCAGTACTTC. It encodes CASSLNPAGETQYF. Full variable domain (missing parts from reference TRBV7-3 and TRBJ2-5): GAGVSQTPSNKVTEKGKYVELRCDPISGHTALYWYRQSLGQGPEFLIYFQGTGAADDSGLPNDRFFAVRPEGSVSTLKIQRTERGDSAVYLCASSLNPAGETQYFGPGTRLLVL.

V usage is TRBV2 and J usage is TRBJ2-5; 12 nucleotides agree with TRBD2. CDR1 SNHLY and CDR2 FYNNEI come from the germline V gene. The V and J ends lost 4 bases and 1 base, in that order; junction bases with no gene match: 4. This CDR3 comprises 16 residues. DNA of the CDR3: TGTGCCAGCAGTGGAGCTAGCGGGGGGGTCCAAGAGACCCAGTACTTC. Encoded protein: CASSGASGGVQETQYF.

The chain links TRBV7-8 to TRBJ2-5; D gene unclear. From germline, CDR1 is SGHVS and CDR2 FQNEAQ. This CDR3 spans 14 amino acids. V dropped 3 bases and J dropped 0 bases, with 8 bases sitting between them. CDR3 DNA: TGTGCCAGCAGCTTTCGCCAGTACCAAGAGACCCAGTACTTC. It translates to CASSFRQYQETQYF. The entire variable domain, with the rest obtained from reference TRBV7-8 and TRBJ2-5, is as follows: GAGVSQSPRYKVAKRGQDVALRCDPISGHVSLFWYQQALGQGPEFLTYFQNEAQLDKSGLPSDRFFAERPEGSVSTLKIQRTQQEDSAVYLCASSFRQYQETQYFGPGTRLLVL.

This clonotype came up a few times. The CDR3 DNA reads TGCAGTGCTAGAGTACAGGGGCCCTCGAATTCACCCCTCCACTTT. Translating it yields CSARVQGPSNSPLHF. The chain couples TRBV20-1 to TRBJ1-6; 7 nucleotides match TRBD1. The CDR3 is made up of 15 amino acids. The V and J ends lost 1 base and 7 bases, in that order; junction bases with no gene match: 7. Germline CDR1 DFQATT, CDR2 SNEGSKA (reference sequence).

This clonotype occurred many times. The junction shows a germline mismatch at one end, possibly a read error. V and J are TRBV5-1 and TRBJ1-1; 7 bases agree with TRBD1. The CDR3 extends over 14 amino acids. Per the germline V gene, CDR1 is SGHRS and CDR2 is YFSETQ. Here the CDR3 reads CASSPTGLNTEAFF. CDR3 nucleotides: TGTGCCAGCTCACCGACAGGGCTGAACACTGAAGCTTTCTTT.

The rearrangement links TRBV3-1 to TRBJ1-1; D is perhaps TRBD1 (5 bases). CDR3 size: 12 residues. Germline V gene sequence: CDR1 LGHDT, CDR2 YNNKEL (reference sequence). V was clipped by 8 bases and J by 0 bases, with 7 bases between them. As DNA, the CDR3 is TGTGCCAGCTCCAGGGTGAACACTGAAGCTTTCTTT. Translating it yields CASSRVNTEAFF.

This clonotype was observed a few times. V is TRBV4-2 and J is TRBJ2-3; D is possibly TRBD2 (6 bases). This CDR3 is built from 18 residues. Germline CDR1 is LGHNA and CDR2 is YNFKEQ. V was trimmed by 0 bases and J by 6 bases, leaving 22 bases between them. CDR3 sequence reads: CASSQDVVGRGLRDTQYF. DNA of the CDR3: TGTGCCAGCAGCCAAGATGTCGTGGGGCGGGGTCTCAGGGATACGCAGTATTTT.

V usage is TRBV25-1 and J usage is TRBJ1-1; no firm D call. Germline V gene lookup returns CDR1 MGHDK and CDR2 SYGVNS. The CDR3 is made up of 12 amino acids. V gave up 3 bases and J gave up 11 bases, with 13 bases separating them. DNA for the CDR3: TGTGCCAGCAGTGACAGATCCAGCGAGGCTTTCTTT. Translation: CASSDRSSEAFF. Based on the CDR3 plus reference TRBV25-1 and TRBJ1-1, the full variable domain is EADIYQTPRYLVIGTGKKITLECSQTMGHDKMYWYQQDPGMELHLIHYSYGVNSTEKGDLSSESTVSRIRTEHFPLTLESARPSHTSQYLCASSDRSSEAFFGQGTRLTVV.

This clonotype was observed at least ten times. The J gene is TRBJ2-7, the V gene TRBV6-1, with TRBD2 identical over 10 bases. Trimming removed 7 bases from V and 1 base from J; junction bases left unmatched: 13. Germline CDR1 reads MNHNS; CDR2 reads SASEGT. CDR3 size: 17 residues. The CDR3 coding sequence is TGTGCCAGCAAAGAACGCGGTCAGCGGGGGGGATCCTACGAGCAGTACTTC. Residues: CASKERGQRGGSYEQYF.

The V call is TRBV12-5, the J call TRBJ1-1; 7 bases agree with TRBD1. Germline loops: CDR1 LGHNT, CDR2 FRNRAP. This CDR3 spans 14 amino acids. The V gene end was trimmed by 7 bases and the J gene end by 0 bases; junction bases not matched to a gene: 5. CDR3 sequence: CASDFQGVNTEAFF. The CDR3 nucleotides read TGTGCTAGTGATTTTCAGGGGGTGAACACTGAAGCTTTCTTT. Supplemented by reference TRBV12-5 and TRBJ1-1, the full variable domain reads DARVTQTPRHKVTEMGQEVTMRCQPILGHNTVFWYRQTMMQGLELLAYFRNRAPLDDSGMPKDRFSAEMPDATLATLKIQPSEPRDSAVYFCASDFQGVNTEAFFGQGTRLTVV.

The V and J genes are TRBV9 and TRBJ2-5, with D possibly being TRBD1 or TRBD2 (5 bases each). TRBJ2-7 matches the DNA end more closely, so the J call is doubtful. Germline V gives CDR1 SGDLS, CDR2 YYNGEE. The length of the CDR3 is 14 residues. The CDR3 DNA is TGTGCCAGCAGCGTAGAAGACAGCGGTTACGAGCAGTACTTC. Protein: CASSVEDSGYEQYF.